This note documents a single T cell receptor (beta chain) sequence. No antigen is known for it. The germline V gene encodes CDR1 SGDLS and CDR2 YYNGEE. The CDR3 consists of 15 residues. V shed 0 bases and J shed 4 bases, with 13 bases lying between them. These data come from a study of cytotoxic CD8 clonotypes in ibrutinib-treated CLL. General observations from the study: Clonotypes that were public were uncommon, and they contracted or stayed stable on treatment.

Repertoires were generated with immunoSEQ multiplex PCR, while TCRdb's copy carries only in-frame clones and drops some. This sample yields 130,000 or so clones, of which approximately 83% are seen a single time; roughly 2% belongs to the top ten. Sequences were derived from PBMCs, sampled after 24 months of ibrutinib treatment. The genes are TRBV9 and TRBJ1-1; D ambiguous. This receptor was taken from a human donor with chronic lymphocytic leukemia. The CDR3 reads CASSVVAGRGTEAFF. In DNA form, the CDR3 reads TGTGCCAGCAGCGTAGTTGCCGGTCGCGGCACTGAAGCTTTCTTT.